This is a list of T cell receptor beta chains from one sample in a study of human T cells and chemical hapten exposure. TCRdb reprocessed the RACE reads via MiXCR and lists one record per CDR3 protein. In the table there are fewer than 200,000 distinct CDR3 sequences, 25% to 35% of which are singletons. Specimen: whole blood, collected in connection with sensitization to the hapten diphenylcyclopropenone (DPC). These receptors originate from a woman aged 18 to 35 with alopecia areata. Some clones in this sample may be carry-over from other donors' samples. CDR3s include the opening cysteine and the closing phenylalanine or tryptophan. D genes are given only for firm matches. Clone size appears in some rows only: once, few, many, or a class for an expanded clone.

j_call d_call clone_size v_call cdr3_length cdr3_nt cdr3_aa
TRBJ2-7 NA NA TRBV10-3 14 TGTGCCATCAGCTCTCGCCTTGATGCGAACGAGCAGTACTTC CAISSRLDANEQYF
TRBJ1-3 TRBD1 few TRBV5-6 16 TGTGCCAGCAGCTTGCCCCAGGGGGCGATTGGAAACACCATATATTTT CASSLPQGAIGNTIYF
TRBJ2-3 NA few TRBV12-3/TRBV12-4 14 TGTGCCAGCAGGCTCTTAGTGAACACAGATACGCAGTATTTT CASRLLVNTDTQYF
TRBJ1-1 TRBD1 few TRBV5-4 14 TGTGCCAGCAGGGTGGACAGGCCGAACACTGAAGCTTTCTTT CASRVDRPNTEAFF
TRBJ2-7 NA NA TRBV7-2 14 TGTGCCAGCAGCTTAGGCCGGACCGACTACGAGCAGTACTTC CASSLGRTDYEQYF
TRBJ2-1 TRBD2 once TRBV27 17 TGTGCCAGCAGTTTATCGCCCTCTAGCGGGCTTAGGCTTGAGCAGTTCTTC CASSLSPSSGLRLEQFF
TRBJ2-3 TRBD1 NA TRBV4-1 15 TGCGCCAGCAGCCAAGATAGGACAGGGTTGGATACGCAGTATTTT CASSQDRTGLDTQYF
TRBJ2-1 NA NA TRBV6-6 14 TGTGCCAGCAGTTACAGACGCCAGTCCATTGAGCAGTTCTTC CASSYRRQSIEQFF
TRBJ2-7 TRBD1 NA TRBV28 15 TGTGCCAGCAGTGGAATGGCAGGGGGTAGGGACGAGCAGTACTTC CASSGMAGGRDEQYF
TRBJ2-5 NA NA TRBV4-1 16 TGCGCCAGCAGCCAAGTGAAGTCTAACCAGTTAGAGACCCAGTACTTC CASSQVKSNQLETQYF
TRBJ1-5 TRBD1 NA TRBV30 14 TGTGCCTGGAGTCCCAGGGGGCGGTTTCAGCCCCAGCATTTT CAWSPRGRFQPQHF
TRBJ2-7 NA NA TRBV11-2 15 TGTGCCAGCAGCTTAGCTCCGGACAGCTCCTACGAGCAGTACTTC CASSLAPDSSYEQYF
TRBJ2-2 TRBD2 few TRBV7-2 16 TGTGCCAGCAGCCGAACACGGGGGGGCCTCACCGGGGAGCTGTTTTTT CASSRTRGGLTGELFF
TRBJ2-3 TRBD2 NA TRBV20-1 15 TGCAGTGCCCCTCCGGGACTAGGGTTTAAGGATACGCAGTATTTT CSAPPGLGFKDTQYF
TRBJ2-7 TRBD1 once TRBV15 14 TGTGCCACTAAAAGGACAGGGGGCTCCTACGAGCAGTACTTC CATKRTGGSYEQYF
TRBJ2-3 NA NA TRBV5-1 17 TGCGCCAGCAGATACATGGGGAGACTAGGAGGCACAGATACGCAGTATTTT CASRYMGRLGGTDTQYF
TRBJ2-7 TRBD1 NA TRBV29-1 13 TGCAGCGTTGGGGGCGACAGGGGCGGCGAGCAGTACTTC CSVGGDRGGEQYF
TRBJ2-7 NA few TRBV7-2 12 TGTGCTACAGGGGGGGCTTCGTTCGAGCAGTACTTC CATGGASFEQYF
TRBJ1-3 NA few TRBV7-9 11 TGTGCCAGCACGAATGGAAACACCATATATTTT CASTNGNTIYF
TRBJ1-1 NA NA TRBV29-1 13 TGCAGCGTCCCGGGCCAGTACTACACTGAAGCTTTCTTT CSVPGQYYTEAFF
TRBJ2-1 NA few TRBV6-2/TRBV6-3 15 TGTGCCAGCAACGGGCGGCAGGGGCGATTTGATGAGCAGTTCTTC CASNGRQGRFDEQFF
TRBJ2-7 NA few TRBV7-6 14 TGTGCCAGCAGCCCTACTAGTTGGTCCTACGAGCAGTACTTC CASSPTSWSYEQYF
TRBJ1-2 NA NA TRBV29-1 12 TGCAGCGTTACCACCAGGAGCTATGGCTACACCTTC CSVTTRSYGYTF
TRBJ2-5 NA NA TRBV9 14 TGTGCCAGCAGAGCCGCCTATCGGGGGGAGACCCAGTACTTC CASRAAYRGETQYF
TRBJ1-5 NA NA TRBV20-1 14 TGCAGTGCTAGAGATATGGCGGAAGGGCAGCCCCAGCATTTT CSARDMAEGQPQHF
TRBJ1-1 NA NA TRBV11-2 13 TGTGCCAGCAGCTCGACTGACCCGTCTGAAGCTTTCTTT CASSSTDPSEAFF
TRBJ2-6 NA few TRBV21-1 15 TGTGCCAGCAGCAAAGAAAACTCTGGGGCCAACGTCCTGACTTTC CASSKENSGANVLTF
TRBJ2-5 NA few TRBV24-1 15 TGTGCCACCAGTGATTCGGGATCTACGGTAGAGACCCAGTACTTC CATSDSGSTVETQYF